This TCR beta chain originates from a study of T-cell memory formation after mild COVID-19. Study at large: The study found TCR clusters largely donor specific. Findings and caveats of the study: A balance of CD4 and CD8 characterized clones contracting day 15 to 85, whereas later expanders leaned CD4+.

This clonotype was detected only a few times. Its matching antigen is unknown. Constant-segment primers served in 5'RACE that generated TCR alpha and TCR beta cDNA libraries bearing sample barcodes and UMIs. TCRdb independently ran MiXCR on the 5' RACE reads; one entry per CDR3 protein. The table has a few hundred thousand distinct CDR3 sequences, about a fifth seen once. This receptor was obtained from an adult woman who had mild COVID-19 (a few samples of this study predate the infection). Cell type and time point are not known. The sample taken for sequencing was PBMCs or a T cell subset sorted from them (not recorded which).

CDR3 DNA sequence: TGCAGTGCTAGATTCCTCAACCCCTCTAGCGGGACATACAATGAGCAGTTCTTC. Translation gives CSARFLNPSSGTYNEQFF. This chain links TRBV20-1 with TRBJ2-1, with 9 nucleotides matching TRBD2. This CDR3 region has 18 residues. J gave up 4 bases and V 2 bases, and 15 bases lay outside the gene matches. The germline V gene encodes CDR1 DFQATT and CDR2 SNEGSKA (reference sequence).